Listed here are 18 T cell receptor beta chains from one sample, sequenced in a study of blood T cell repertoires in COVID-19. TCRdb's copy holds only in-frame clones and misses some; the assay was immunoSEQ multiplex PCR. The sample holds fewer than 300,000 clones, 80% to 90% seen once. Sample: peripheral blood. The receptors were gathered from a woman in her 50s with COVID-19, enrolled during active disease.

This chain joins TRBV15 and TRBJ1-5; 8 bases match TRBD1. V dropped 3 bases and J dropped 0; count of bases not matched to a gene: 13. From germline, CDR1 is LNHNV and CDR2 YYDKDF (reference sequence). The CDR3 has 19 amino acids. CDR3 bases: TGTGCCACCAGCAGGGTTACCGGGACAGGAGATTATAGCAATCAGCCCCAGCATTTT. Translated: CATSRVTGTGDYSNQPQHF. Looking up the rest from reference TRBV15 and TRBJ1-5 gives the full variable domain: DAMVIQNPRYQVTQFGKPVTLSCSQTLNHNVMYWYQQKSSQAPKLLFHYYDKDFNNEADTPDNFQSRRPNTSFCFLDIRSPGLGDTAMYLCATSRVTGTGDYSNQPQHFGDGTRLSIL.

CDR3 sequence (DNA): TGTGCCAGCTCACCGACAGGGACTTCGGGCTACACCTTC. Its translation: CASSPTGTSGYTF. This chain connects TRBV18 to TRBJ1-2, with 7 bases lining up with TRBD1. Germline V CDR1 and CDR2: KGHSH, LQKENI. V was pared by 3 bases and J by 8 bases, with 6 bases of the junction left unmatched. The length of the CDR3 is 13 residues.

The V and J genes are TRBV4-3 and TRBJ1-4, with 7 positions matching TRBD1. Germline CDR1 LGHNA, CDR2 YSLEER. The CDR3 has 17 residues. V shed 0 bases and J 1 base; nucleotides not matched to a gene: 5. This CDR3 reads CASSQDIRQGTNEKLFF. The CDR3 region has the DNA TGCGCCAGCAGCCAAGATATTCGACAGGGAACTAATGAAAAACTGTTTTTT.

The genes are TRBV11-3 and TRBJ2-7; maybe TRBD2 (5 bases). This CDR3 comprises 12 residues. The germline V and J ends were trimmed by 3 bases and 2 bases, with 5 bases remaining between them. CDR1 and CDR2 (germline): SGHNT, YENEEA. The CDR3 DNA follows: TGTGCCAGCAGCTTCGGGGCCTACGAGCAGTACTTC. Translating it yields CASSFGAYEQYF.

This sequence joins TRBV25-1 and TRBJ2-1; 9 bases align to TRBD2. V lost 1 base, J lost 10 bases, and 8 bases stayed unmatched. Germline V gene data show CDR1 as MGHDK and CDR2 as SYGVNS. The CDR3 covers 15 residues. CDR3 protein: CASSEFAGGPEEQFF. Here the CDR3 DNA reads TGTGCCAGCAGTGAATTTGCGGGAGGGCCGGAGGAGCAGTTCTTC.

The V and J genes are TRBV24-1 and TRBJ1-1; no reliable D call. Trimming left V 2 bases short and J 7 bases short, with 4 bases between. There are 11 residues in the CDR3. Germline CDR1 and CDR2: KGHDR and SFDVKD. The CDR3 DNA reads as TGTGCCACCAGTGATTACGGTGAAGCTTTCTTT. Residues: CATSDYGEAFF.

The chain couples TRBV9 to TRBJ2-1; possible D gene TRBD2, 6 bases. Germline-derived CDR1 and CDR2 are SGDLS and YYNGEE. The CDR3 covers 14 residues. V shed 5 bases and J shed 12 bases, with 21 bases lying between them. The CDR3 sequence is CASSTSRGKVGQFF. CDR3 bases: TGTGCCAGCAGTACCTCCCGGGGGAAGGTGGGGCAGTTCTTC.

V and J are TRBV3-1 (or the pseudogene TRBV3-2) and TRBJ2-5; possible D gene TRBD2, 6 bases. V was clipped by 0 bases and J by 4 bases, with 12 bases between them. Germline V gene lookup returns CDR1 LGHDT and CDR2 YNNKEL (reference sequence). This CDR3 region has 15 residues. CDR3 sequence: CASSQDRGFGETQYF. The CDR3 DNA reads TGTGCCAGCAGCCAAGATCGGGGGTTTGGAGAGACCCAGTACTTC.

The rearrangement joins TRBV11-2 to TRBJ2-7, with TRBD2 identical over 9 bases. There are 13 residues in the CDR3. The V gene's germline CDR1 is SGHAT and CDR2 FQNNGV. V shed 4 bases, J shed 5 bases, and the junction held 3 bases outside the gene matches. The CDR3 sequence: CASSSGLANEQYF. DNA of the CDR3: TGTGCCAGCAGCTCGGGACTAGCTAACGAGCAGTACTTC. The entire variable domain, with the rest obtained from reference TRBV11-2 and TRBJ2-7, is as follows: EAGVAQSPRYKIIEKRQSVAFWCNPISGHATLYWYQQILGQGPKLLIQFQNNGVVDDSQLPKDRFSAERLKGVDSTLKIQPAKLEDSAVYLCASSSGLANEQYFGPGTRLTVT.

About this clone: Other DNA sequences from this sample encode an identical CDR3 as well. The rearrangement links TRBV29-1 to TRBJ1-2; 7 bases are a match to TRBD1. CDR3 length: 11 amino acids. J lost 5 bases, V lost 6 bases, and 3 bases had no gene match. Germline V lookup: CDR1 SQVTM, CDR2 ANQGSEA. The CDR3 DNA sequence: TGCAGCGTCGGACAGGATTATGGCTACACCTTC. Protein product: CSVGQDYGYTF. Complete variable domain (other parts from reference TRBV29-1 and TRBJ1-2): SAVISQKPSRDICQRGTSLTIQCQVDSQVTMMFWYRQQPGQSLTLIATANQGSEATYESGFVIDKFPISRPNLTFSTLTVSNMSPEDSSIYLCSVGQDYGYTFGSGTRLTVV.

In DNA, the CDR3 is TGCGCCAGCAGCTACTACGGGACACATGGCTCGGATGAGCAGTTCTTC. This encodes CASSYYGTHGSDEQFF. The rearrangement joins TRBV5-1 to TRBJ2-1; D is perhaps TRBD1 (6 bases). This CDR3 spans 16 amino acids. Germline V gene lookup returns CDR1 SGHRS and CDR2 YFSETQ. V gave up 3 bases and J gave up 8 bases, with 21 bases separating them.

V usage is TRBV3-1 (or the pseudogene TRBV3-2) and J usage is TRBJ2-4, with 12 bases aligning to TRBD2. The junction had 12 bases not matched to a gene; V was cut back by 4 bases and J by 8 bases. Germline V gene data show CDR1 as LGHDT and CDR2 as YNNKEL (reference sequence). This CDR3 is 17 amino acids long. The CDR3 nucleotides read TGTGCCAGCAGCCCCGACCTCCTAGCGGGAGGGTCGGACATTCAGTACTTC. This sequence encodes CASSPDLLAGGSDIQYF.

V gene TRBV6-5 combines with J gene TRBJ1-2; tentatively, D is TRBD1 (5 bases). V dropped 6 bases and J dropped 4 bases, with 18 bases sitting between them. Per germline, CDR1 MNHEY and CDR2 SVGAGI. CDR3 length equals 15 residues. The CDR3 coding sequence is TGTGCCAGCAGCCGCACTACGGGGACTGGCTATGGCTACACCTTC. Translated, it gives CASSRTTGTGYGYTF.

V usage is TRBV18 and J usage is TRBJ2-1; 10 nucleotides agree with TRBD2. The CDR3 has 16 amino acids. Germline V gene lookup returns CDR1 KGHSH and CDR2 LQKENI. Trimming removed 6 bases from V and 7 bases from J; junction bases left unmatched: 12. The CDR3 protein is CASSPPGLAQSNEQFF. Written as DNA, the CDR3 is TGTGCCAGCTCTCCGCCGGGACTAGCGCAGAGTAATGAGCAGTTCTTC.

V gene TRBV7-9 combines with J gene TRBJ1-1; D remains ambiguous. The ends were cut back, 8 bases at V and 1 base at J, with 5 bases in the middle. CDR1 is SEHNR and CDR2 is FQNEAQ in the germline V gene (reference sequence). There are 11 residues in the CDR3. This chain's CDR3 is CASRGNTEAFF. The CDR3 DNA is TGTGCCAGCCGGGGGAACACTGAAGCTTTCTTT.

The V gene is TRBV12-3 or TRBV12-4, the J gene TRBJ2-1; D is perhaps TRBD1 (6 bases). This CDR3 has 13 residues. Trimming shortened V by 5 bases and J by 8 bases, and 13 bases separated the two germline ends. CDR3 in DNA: TGTGCCAGCAGTCCACAGGGACGGGATGAGCAGTTCTTC. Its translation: CASSPQGRDEQFF.

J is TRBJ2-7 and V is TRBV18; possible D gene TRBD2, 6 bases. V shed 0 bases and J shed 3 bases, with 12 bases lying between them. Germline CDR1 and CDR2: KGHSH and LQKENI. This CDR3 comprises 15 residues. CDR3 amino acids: CASSPPGTDNYEQYF. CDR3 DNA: TGTGCCAGCTCACCACCGGGGACTGACAACTACGAGCAGTACTTC.

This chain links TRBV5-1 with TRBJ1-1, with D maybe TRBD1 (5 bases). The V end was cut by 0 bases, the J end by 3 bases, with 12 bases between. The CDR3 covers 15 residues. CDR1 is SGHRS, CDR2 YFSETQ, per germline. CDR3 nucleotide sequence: TGCGCCAGCAGCTTGGCGGGTCGGGACTACACTGAAGCTTTCTTT. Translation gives CASSLAGRDYTEAFF.